The rows below give T cell receptor beta chains drawn from one sample of a study of T cell responses to AZD1222 COVID-19 vaccine. Libraries were prepared by immunoSEQ multiplex PCR; TCRdb keeps only in-frame clonotypes and omits some of them. The sample contains about 100,000 clones, roughly nine tenths of which appear only once. The input for sequencing was peripheral blood, taken on day 0 of AZD1222 vaccination. These receptors came from an adult in good health. Each CDR3 is given with its conserved first and last residue. Fields, in order: clone size, D gene, J gene, V gene, CDR3 DNA, CDR3 protein. D genes are given only for firm matches. A row's size may be missing; if present it is once, few, many or a size class.

. TRBD1 TRBJ1-1 TRBV7-3 TGTGCCAGCAGCCCCAGGGGGTTCACTGAAGCTTTCTTT CASSPRGFTEAFF
. TRBD1 TRBJ2-1 TRBV2 TGTGCCAGCAGTCGCCGACAGGGTTGGAATGAGCAGTTCTTC CASSRRQGWNEQFF
. . TRBJ2-7 TRBV28 TGTGCCAGCAGTCTTCACCACGAGCAGTACTTC CASSLHHEQYF
. TRBD2 TRBJ2-3 TRBV5-8 TGTGCCAGCAGCTACCTAGCGGGGGGGCGCACAGATACGCAGTATTTT CASSYLAGGRTDTQYF
. TRBD1 TRBJ1-1 TRBV4-1 TGCGCCAGCAGCCCAATCCTACCGAGACAGGGGGTTCGGGGGACTGAAGCTTTCTTT CASSPILPRQGVRGTEAFF
. . TRBJ1-2 TRBV14 TGTGCCAGCAGCCTGGCTCAGGGGTACTATGGCTACACCTTC CASSLAQGYYGYTF
. TRBD2 TRBJ2-3 TRBV5-1 TGCGCCAGCAGCTTGGCCTCCGGGACTAGCGGGAGTTCAGATACGCAGTATTTT CASSLASGTSGSSDTQYF
once . TRBJ1-4 TRBV6-5 TGTGCCAGTGGTCGGACAACTAATGAAAAACTGTTTTTT CASGRTTNEKLFF
. . TRBJ1-1 TRBV5-1 TGCGCCAGCCGGGGGATCGAGGACACTGAAGCTTTCTTT CASRGIEDTEAFF
. TRBD1 TRBJ1-5 TRBV7-3 TGTGCCAGCAGCGCCAGACAGGGCCAGCCCCAGCATTTT CASSARQGQPQHF
. . TRBJ1-5 TRBV29-1 TGCAGCGTTGGGGTTGGGAGCAATCAGCCCCAGCATTTT CSVGVGSNQPQHF
. TRBD1 TRBJ1-2 TRBV7-9 TGTGCCAGCAGCTCGAACAGGGGGCTTAACTATGGCTACACCTTC CASSSNRGLNYGYTF
. . TRBJ1-1 TRBV6-5 TGTGCCAGCAGTTACGGGGCCTTGGGGAGGAACACTGAAGCTTTCTTT CASSYGALGRNTEAFF
once . TRBJ1-3 TRBV19 TGTGCCAGTAGTCCCGCCGGGACGGCTAGCTCTGGAAACACCATATATTTT CASSPAGTASSGNTIYF
. . TRBJ1-5 TRBV5-1 TGCGCCAGCAGTTGGGACGGCAATCAGCCCCAGCATTTT CASSWDGNQPQHF
once . TRBJ1-6 TRBV5-4 TGTGCCAGCAGCTTGGCCAACGGCGCATATAATTCACCCCTCCACTTT CASSLANGAYNSPLHF
. . TRBJ1-2 TRBV23-1 TGCGCCAGCAGTCTACCCCTCAAGGGGGGAATCTATGGCTACACCTTC CASSLPLKGGIYGYTF
. . TRBJ2-3 TRBV11-2 TGTGCCAGCAGTCGTGGGGTCACAGATACGCAGTATTTT CASSRGVTDTQYF
. . TRBJ1-2 TRBV18 TGTGCCAGCTCACCCTACGGCAGGGAATATACCTATGGCTACACCTTC CASSPYGREYTYGYTF
. . TRBJ1-5 TRBV9 TGTGCCAGCAGCCTAGGGGGGTCGGGACAGCCCCAGCATTTT CASSLGGSGQPQHF
. . TRBJ1-1 TRBV6-2/TRBV6-3 TGTGCCAGCAGCCTTTGGACCTCCGAAGCTTTCTTT CASSLWTSEAFF
. TRBD1 TRBJ2-7 TRBV3-1/TRBV3-2 TGTGCCAGCAGCCAGCGGACAGGGAGCTACGAGCAGTACTTC CASSQRTGSYEQYF
few . TRBJ2-7 TRBV5-1 TGCGCCAGCAGCTTGGAGAGTGGAGGGCACGAGCAGTACTTC CASSLESGGHEQYF